A selection of T cell receptor beta chains follows, all from one sample in a study of T cells in pancreatic ductal adenocarcinoma. Here immunoSEQ multiplex PCR was the method, and the copy in TCRdb shows in-frame clones only, minus some. The sample carries 100,000 or so clones, 90% to 95% recorded once. Sequenced sample: PBMCs. These receptors came from a human donor with pancreatic ductal adenocarcinoma. Each CDR3 is given with its conserved first and last residue. The D gene is left open where the match is weak. Clone size is stated in some rows and not others, as once, few, many or a class when expanded.

v_call	d_call	clone_size	j_call	cdr3_nt	cdr3_aa
TRBV5-1	TRBD2	.	TRBJ2-1	TGCGCCAGCAGCTTGGGAGCGGGGGTCAATGAGCAGTTCTTC	CASSLGAGVNEQFF
TRBV28	.	.	TRBJ2-1	TGTGCCAGCAGTTCAACTAGCTACAATGAGCAGTTCTTC	CASSSTSYNEQFF
TRBV2	.	.	TRBJ1-5	TGTGCCAGCAGTGGGCAGGGGAGTAATCAGCCCCAGCATTTT	CASSGQGSNQPQHF
TRBV6-5	.	.	TRBJ2-1	TGTGCCTCCAGGACAGTGGCGAGAAATGAGCAGTTCTTC	CASRTVARNEQFF
TRBV11-2	TRBD1	.	TRBJ2-7	TGTGCCAGCTCCCGGGACAGAGCCTACGAGCAGTACTTC	CASSRDRAYEQYF
TRBV7-9	.	.	TRBJ2-7	TGTGCCAGCAGCTTATTGGAGCCAGGGGAGGGCGAGCAGTACTTC	CASSLLEPGEGEQYF
TRBV9	TRBD2	.	TRBJ2-2	TGTGCCAGCAGCGTCGGGCCTAGCGGGAACACCGGGGAGCTGTTTTTT	CASSVGPSGNTGELFF
TRBV18	.	.	TRBJ2-1	TGTGCCAGCTCACCACCGAAAGCGAGCTCCTACAATGAGCAGTTCTTC	CASSPPKASSYNEQFF
TRBV9	.	.	TRBJ2-1	TGTGCCAGCAGCGTAGCTGTAATCAATGAGCAGTTCTTC	CASSVAVINEQFF
TRBV19	.	.	TRBJ1-5	TGTGCCAGCAGGGGAACTAGCAATCAGCCCCAGCATTTT	CASRGTSNQPQHF
TRBV7-9	.	.	TRBJ1-4	TGTGCCAGCAGCACGCGACAAGATCTCAATGAAAAACTGTTTTTT	CASSTRQDLNEKLFF
TRBV28	.	.	TRBJ2-6	TGTGCCAGCAATGGGGGAGGTGGGGCCAACGTCCTGACTTTC	CASNGGGGANVLTF
TRBV18	.	.	TRBJ2-7	TGTGCCAGCTCGCCAGAGTCGTACGAGCAGTACTTC	CASSPESYEQYF
TRBV6-6	TRBD1	.	TRBJ1-4	TGTGCCAGCAGTTCCTCGGGACAGCGTAATGAAAAACTGTTTTTT	CASSSSGQRNEKLFF
TRBV7-8	.	.	TRBJ2-7	TGTGCCAGCAGCTTAGGCCCCGGCGGAACCTACGAGCAGTACTTC	CASSLGPGGTYEQYF
TRBV7-9	TRBD1	once	TRBJ2-7	TGTGCCAGCAGCTACCGGACAGGGAGAACTTTAAGGTCCTACGAGCAGTACTTC	CASSYRTGRTLRSYEQYF
TRBV18	TRBD1	.	TRBJ1-5	TGTGCCAGCTCACCGGGACAGCAAAATCAGCCCCAGCATTTT	CASSPGQQNQPQHF